This record looks at one TCR beta chain sequence and its context. The healthy adult donors were HIV-negative and reported no recent acute infections or vaccinations. The sample originates from a study of shared clonotypes between healthy human individuals. The table came from immunoSEQ multiplex PCR; TCRdb's copy has only in-frame clones and leaves some out. Of over 2 million clones listed, about nine tenths are singletons. Trimming removed 5 bases from V and 4 bases from J, with 20 bases in between. Germline values: CDR1 SGHTA, CDR2 FQGNSA. This CDR3 has 16 residues. This TCR was sampled from a man aged 18-30 years in good health. Some clones in this sample may be carry-over from other donors' samples. V is TRBV7-2 and J is TRBJ2-5, with D unresolved. Sequenced sample: naive CD4+ T cells from PBMCs. Stated subset: CD45RA+ positively selected. CDR3 loop: CASSPSPSRARETQYF. The CDR3 nucleotides are TGTGCCAGCAGCCCATCCCCCAGTAGGGCGCGAGAGACCCAGTACTTC.